This TCR beta chain was captured by sequencing in a study of T cell responses to AZD1222 COVID-19 vaccine. Broader study findings: Repertoire samples came only from after the peak T cell response.

Clones were read by immunoSEQ multiplex PCR, and TCRdb kept only the in-frame ones, dropping some. The data show approximately 150,000 clones, approximately 93% seen once. Details on this clone: Antigen specificity is unknown.

There are 12 residues in the CDR3. Germline V lookup: CDR1 SGHKS, CDR2 YYEKEE (reference sequence). V was pared by 0 bases and J by 13 bases, with 4 bases of the junction left unmatched. This sequence originates from an adult in good health. V usage is TRBV5-5 and J usage is TRBJ2-5, with 9 positions matching TRBD1. The sample was peripheral blood, taken on day 0 of MenACWY control vaccination. DNA of the CDR3: TGTGCCAGCAGCTTGGACGTGGACAGGGGGTACTTC. Encoded protein: CASSLDVDRGYF.